The following is a T cell receptor beta chain sequence with its context. Its antigen is not known. Samples came from healthy bone marrow donors. This record comes from a study of cytomegalovirus exposure and HLA in healthy donors. Notes on the study in general: Per a prior analysis, the majority of TCR beta V segments were productive roughly 87% or roughly 30% of the time. When a later analysis compared HLA-associated TCR beta chains with equally common others, the HLA-associated chains turned out to be more clonally expanded and to have lower generation probabilities.

Germline V gene data show CDR1 as LNHNV and CDR2 as YYDKDF (reference sequence). J lost 0 bases, V lost 4 bases, and 5 bases had no gene match. The CDR3 has 16 residues. In the PCR, 60 Vbeta and 13 Jbeta primers were used. Clones were sequenced by immunoSEQ multiplex PCR, and TCRdb holds only the in-frame ones, with some missing. This table has about 170,000 clones, around 80% appearing once. The clonotype originates from a woman in her forties or fifties in good health and CMV-seronegative. V is TRBV15 and J is TRBJ1-5; 8 bases line up with TRBD1. The source material was PBMCs. The CDR3 bases are TGTGCCACCAGCAAAAGGACAGGGTTTAGCAATCAGCCCCAGCATTTT. It specifies CATSKRTGFSNQPQHF.